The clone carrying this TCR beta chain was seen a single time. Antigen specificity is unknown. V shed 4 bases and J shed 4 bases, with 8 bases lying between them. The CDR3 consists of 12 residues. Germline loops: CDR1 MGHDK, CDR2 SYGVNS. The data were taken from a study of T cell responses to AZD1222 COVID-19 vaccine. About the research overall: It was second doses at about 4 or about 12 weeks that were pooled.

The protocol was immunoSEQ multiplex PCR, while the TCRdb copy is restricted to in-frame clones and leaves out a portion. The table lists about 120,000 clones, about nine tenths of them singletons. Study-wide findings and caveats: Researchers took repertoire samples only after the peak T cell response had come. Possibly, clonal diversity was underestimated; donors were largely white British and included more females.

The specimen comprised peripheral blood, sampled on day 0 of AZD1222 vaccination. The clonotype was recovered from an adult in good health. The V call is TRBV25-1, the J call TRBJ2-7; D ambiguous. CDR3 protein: CASSGTLYEQYF. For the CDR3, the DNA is TGTGCCAGCAGTGGAACCTTATACGAGCAGTACTTC.